This TCR beta chain was captured by sequencing in a study of blood T cell repertoires in COVID-19. Across the study: Collection of acute and convalescent COVID-19 samples took place in the United States, Italy and Spain. T cells, B-cell-depleted T cells, or PBMCs supplied cDNA or gDNA.

The assay was immunoSEQ multiplex PCR, and TCRdb's table has in-frame clones only and misses some. The sample records under 250,000 clones, around nine tenths being singletons. This CDR3 region has 15 residues. Germline V gene data show CDR1 as LNHDA and CDR2 as SQIVND (reference sequence). Between the trimmed V and J ends, which lost 2 bases and 7 bases, there was a span of 15 bases. The receptor's source is a woman aged 40 to 49 with acute or convalescent COVID-19. The material sequenced was peripheral blood. The rearrangement links TRBV19 to TRBJ2-1; D may be TRBD1 (6 bases). Here the CDR3 reads CASSIWYRVLNEQFF. CDR3 DNA: TGTGCCAGTAGTATATGGTACAGGGTACTTAATGAGCAGTTCTTC.